This TCR beta chain was sequenced in a study of T cell repertoires in aging, cancer and after chemotherapy. In the study overall: Clear clonal overlap appeared across healthy donor samples taken over several months to years.

TCR beta rearrangements were amplified from peripheral blood genomic DNA. From germline, CDR1 is PRHDT and CDR2 FYEKMQ (reference sequence). The CDR3 loop spans 15 amino acids. Germline trimming cut 1 base from V and 4 bases from J; bases unmatched to any gene: 4. Multiplex touch-down PCR with TRB-A/B primers amplified rearranged V-D-J TRB sequences. Each CDR3 protein is one row after TCRdb ran MiXCR on the multiplex PCR reads. The sample lists about 14,000 distinct CDR3 sequences, under 30% seen once, with about 52% in the top ten. General study points: Immunological memory after chemotherapy cannot be judged from the repertoire data. Median generation probability rose over the chemotherapy interval in each cancer cohort, suggesting rebound thymic output. In healthy donors, age-related TCR diversity loss mainly reflected lost richness.

This clonotype is medium-sized within its sample. What it recognizes is unknown. This chain joins TRBV13 and TRBJ2-3; 8 bases are a match to TRBD2. Sequenced material: blood. This sequence originates from a human donor in good health. The CDR3 region has the DNA TGTGCCAGCAGCTTAGTTGGCGGGGGGTCAGATACGCAGTATTTT. It is translated as CASSLVGGGSDTQYF.